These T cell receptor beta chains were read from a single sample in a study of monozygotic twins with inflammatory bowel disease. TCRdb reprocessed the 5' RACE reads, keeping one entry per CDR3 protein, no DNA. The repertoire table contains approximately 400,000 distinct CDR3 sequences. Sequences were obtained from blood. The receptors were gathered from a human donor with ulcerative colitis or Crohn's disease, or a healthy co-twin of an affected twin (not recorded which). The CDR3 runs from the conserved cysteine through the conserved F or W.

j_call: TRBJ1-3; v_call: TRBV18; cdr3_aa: CASSRAESSGNTIYF
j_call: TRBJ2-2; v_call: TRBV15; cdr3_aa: CATSSRTVGGELFF
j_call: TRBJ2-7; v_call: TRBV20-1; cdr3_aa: CSARRLGNEQYF
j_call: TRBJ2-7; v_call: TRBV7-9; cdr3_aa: CASSRTSGGREQYF
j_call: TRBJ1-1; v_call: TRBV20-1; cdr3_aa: CSARTGEVGEAFF
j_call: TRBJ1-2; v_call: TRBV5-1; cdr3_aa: CASSLRQSGVGDGYTF
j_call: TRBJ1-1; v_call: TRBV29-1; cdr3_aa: CSAGHMNTEAFF
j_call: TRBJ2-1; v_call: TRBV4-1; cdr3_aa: CASSQGPYNEQFF
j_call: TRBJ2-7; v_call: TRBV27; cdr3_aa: CASSLRLDSYEQYF
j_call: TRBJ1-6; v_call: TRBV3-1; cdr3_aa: CASSQPGENSPLHF
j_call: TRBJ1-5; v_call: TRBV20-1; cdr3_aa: CSAREDGPLNQPQHF
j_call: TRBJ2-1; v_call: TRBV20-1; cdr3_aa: CSARDREQEGSYNEQFF
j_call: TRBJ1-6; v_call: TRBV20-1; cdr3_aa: CSASYGTGFHSPLHF
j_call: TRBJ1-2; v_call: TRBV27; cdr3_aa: CASSSTGTGNYGYTF
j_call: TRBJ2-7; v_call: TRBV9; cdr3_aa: CASSKTSGRDYEQYF
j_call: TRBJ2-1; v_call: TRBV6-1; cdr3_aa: CASKGFNEQFF
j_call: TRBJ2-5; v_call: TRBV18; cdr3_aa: CASSRGRERVQETQYF
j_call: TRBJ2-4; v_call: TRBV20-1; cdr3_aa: CSQKGRGNIQYF
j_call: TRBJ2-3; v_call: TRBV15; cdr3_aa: CATSKRDRRDTQYF
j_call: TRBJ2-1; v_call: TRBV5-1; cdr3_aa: CASSLMDTSYNEQFF
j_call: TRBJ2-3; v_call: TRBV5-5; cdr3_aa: CASSFRFAGGSTDTQYF
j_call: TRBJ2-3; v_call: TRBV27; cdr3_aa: CASSLTRTLSTDTQYF
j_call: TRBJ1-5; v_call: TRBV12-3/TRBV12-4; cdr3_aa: CASSLIPDQPQHF
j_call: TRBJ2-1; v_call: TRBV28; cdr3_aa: CASSLVPPATYNEQFF
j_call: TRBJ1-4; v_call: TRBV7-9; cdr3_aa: CASSSGQARATNEKLFF
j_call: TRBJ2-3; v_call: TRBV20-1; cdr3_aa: CSASPGPEEGASTDTQYF
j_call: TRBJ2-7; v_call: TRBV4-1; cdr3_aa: CASSLTSDATYEQYF
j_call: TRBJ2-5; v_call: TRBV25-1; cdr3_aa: CASTPLIGEKETQYF
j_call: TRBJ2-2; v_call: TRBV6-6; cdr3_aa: CASTHPGTGELFF
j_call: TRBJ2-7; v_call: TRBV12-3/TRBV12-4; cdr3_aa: CASSPGPSASYEQYF
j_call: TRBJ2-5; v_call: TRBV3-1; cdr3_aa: CASSLSRGGETQYF
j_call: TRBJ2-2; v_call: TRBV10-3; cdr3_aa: CAIQRGGDRFRELFF
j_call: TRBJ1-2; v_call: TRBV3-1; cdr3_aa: CASSQDWGSWGYTF
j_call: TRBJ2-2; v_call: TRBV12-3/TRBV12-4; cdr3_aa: CASIPSRTSGRAAGELFF
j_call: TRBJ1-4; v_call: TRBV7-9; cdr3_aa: CASSLGQPPEKLFF
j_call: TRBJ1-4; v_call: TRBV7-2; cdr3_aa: CASSLEALSATNEKLFF
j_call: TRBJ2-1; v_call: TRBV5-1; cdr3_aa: CASSLDYYNNEQFF
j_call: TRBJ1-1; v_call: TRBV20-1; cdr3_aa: CSARRDVPEAFF
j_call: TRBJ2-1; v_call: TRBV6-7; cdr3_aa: CASSSSLEPTGTGKGYNEQFF
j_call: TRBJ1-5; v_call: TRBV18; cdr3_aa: CASSMTGGKGQPQHF
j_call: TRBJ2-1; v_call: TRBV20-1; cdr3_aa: CSARPLPDRRIYNEQFF
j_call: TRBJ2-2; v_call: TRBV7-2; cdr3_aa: CASSFEPYTGELFF
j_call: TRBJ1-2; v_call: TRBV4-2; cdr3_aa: CASSQDFGQGASGYTF
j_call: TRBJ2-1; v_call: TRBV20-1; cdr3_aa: CSASGSRNEQFF
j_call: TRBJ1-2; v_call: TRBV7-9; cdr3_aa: CASSWGQGDGYTF
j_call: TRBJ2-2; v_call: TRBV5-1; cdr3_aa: CASYLDRGLTGELFF
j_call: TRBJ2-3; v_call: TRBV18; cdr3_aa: CASSPLAEPSDTQYF
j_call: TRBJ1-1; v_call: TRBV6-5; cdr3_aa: CASSLAGAEAFF
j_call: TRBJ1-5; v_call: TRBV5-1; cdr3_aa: CASSMDVGNQPQHF
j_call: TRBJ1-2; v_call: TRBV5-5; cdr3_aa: CASSLAFTDGNGYTF
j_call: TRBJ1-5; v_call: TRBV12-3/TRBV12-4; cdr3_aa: CASSPSFGNQPQHF
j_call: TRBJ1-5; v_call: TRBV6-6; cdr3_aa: CASSRWGVDQPQHF
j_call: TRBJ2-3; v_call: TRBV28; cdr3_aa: CASSFSSTDTRYF